The TCR beta chain described here comes from a study of cytomegalovirus exposure and HLA in healthy donors. Study-wide background: Out of 150 million to 200 million T cells, an earlier analysis found some 120 million unique TCR beta sequences in total.

CDR1 is SGHVS and CDR2 is FQNEAQ in the germline V gene. The CDR3 loop spans 17 amino acids. The V segment lost 5 bases and the J segment 1 base; nucleotides outside the gene matches: 12. Donors consisted of healthy bone marrow donors. Though probably carrying unrecorded immune exposures, donors were nominally healthy at sampling. Researchers ran the PCR with 60 Vbeta and 13 Jbeta primers. Data came from immunoSEQ multiplex PCR; TCRdb stores just in-frame clones and leaves some out. The sample has some 150,000 clones, roughly 80% seen once. The specimen was PBMCs. The rearrangement joins TRBV7-8 to TRBJ1-1; 8 nucleotides line up with TRBD1. The source is a woman aged 25-40 years in good health and CMV-seropositive. The CDR3 region has the DNA TGTGCCAGCAGCCCAGGACAGGGCCAGGGGGGGAACACTGAAGCTTTCTTT. Its protein product is CASSPGQGQGGNTEAFF.